This T cell receptor beta chain comes out of a study of blood T cells in healthy people across ages. Germline assignment: CDR1 KGHDR and CDR2 SFDVKD. The CDR3 length is 15 residues. J lost 5 bases, V lost 4 bases, and 3 bases had no gene match. This clonotype occurred a few times. Total RNA, at least 6 micrograms per sample, came from PBMCs. The use of a sample-barcoded 5' primer and a J-beta primer mix characterized a second PCR of about 6 to 11 cycles. TCRdb re-called the 5' RACE reads with MiXCR, one entry per CDR3 protein. The sample lists 1.5 million to 2 million distinct CDR3 sequences, around half occurring once.

The TCR originated in a woman aged 35 to 49 in good health. V and J are TRBV24-1 and TRBJ2-3, with 12 nucleotides matching TRBD1. Sequencing was done on a sample of blood. The CDR3 protein is CATSDRDRGRDTQYF. CDR3 coding DNA: TGTGCCACCAGTGACCGGGACAGGGGGCGAGATACGCAGTATTTT.